The clone carrying this TCR beta chain was seen only once. This entry belongs to a study of blood T cell repertoires in COVID-19. Study overall: COVID-19 samples, acute and convalescent, were from the United States, Italy and Spain. T cells, B-cell-depleted T cells, or PBMCs supplied cDNA or gDNA.

Only in-frame clones appear in the TCRdb table, and some are missing; sequencing was by immunoSEQ multiplex PCR. Of about 260,000 clones listed, 88% are singletons. CDR1 and CDR2 (germline): SGHTA, FQGNSA. Trimming shortened V by 7 bases and J by 3 bases, and 12 bases separated the two germline ends. The CDR3 runs 14 residues. The source is an older woman with COVID-19, enrolled during active disease. The V gene is TRBV7-2, the J gene TRBJ1-4, with a weak D call TRBD1 (5 bases). Sequences were obtained from peripheral blood. The CDR3 nucleotides are TGTGCCAGCAACGGGGGTATAGCTAATGAAAAACTGTTTTTT. It specifies CASNGGIANEKLFF.